These T cell receptor beta chains were read from a single sample in a study of CD8+ T cells in alopecia areata. Method: immunoSEQ multiplex PCR; TCRdb's copy keeps in-frame clones and lacks some. The sample yields approximately 100,000 clones, roughly 42% seen once. The source material was CD4+ T cells sorted from blood. Every receptor here comes from a human donor with alopecia areata. CDR3s include the opening cysteine and the closing phenylalanine or tryptophan. A D gene is named only where the DNA matches it firmly. Not every row has a clone size; where given, it reads once, few, many or a size class.

V gene	clone size	D gene	J gene	CDR3 DNA	CDR3 protein
TRBV29-1	.	.	TRBJ2-7	TGCAGCATTCGCGAGACAGACTATTCCTACGAGCAGTACTTC	CSIRETDYSYEQYF
TRBV7-9	.	.	TRBJ2-7	TGTGCCAGCAGCCCTGAGGGGTACGAGCAGTACTTC	CASSPEGYEQYF
TRBV7-9	few	TRBD1	TRBJ1-2	TGTGCCAGCAGCAACGACAGGGCTGAGGGCTACACCTTC	CASSNDRAEGYTF
TRBV29-1	few	.	TRBJ2-7	TGCAGCGTGCCCCGGACACCAGCGTACGACGAGCAGTACTTC	CSVPRTPAYDEQYF
TRBV30	.	.	TRBJ2-2	TGTGCCTGGGCCTTCACCGGGGAGCTGTTTTTT	CAWAFTGELFF
TRBV29-1	.	.	TRBJ2-3	TGCAGCGTTGGTGGGAGTGGGACAGATACGCAGTATTTT	CSVGGSGTDTQYF
TRBV28	.	TRBD1	TRBJ2-7	TGTGCCAGCAGTGCAACCTCCACAGGGGCCTTC	CASSATSTGAF
TRBV29-1	.	TRBD2	TRBJ2-7	TGCAGCGTCGGGACTAGCGGGGGCTACGAGCAGTACTTC	CSVGTSGGYEQYF
TRBV18	.	.	TRBJ1-2	TGTGCCAGCTCACCCGGAGGTCGTGGCTACACCTTC	CASSPGGRGYTF
TRBV6-5	.	TRBD2	TRBJ2-3	TGTGCCACCCGACTAGCGGGGGCGTCAGATACGCAGTATTTT	CATRLAGASDTQYF
TRBV29-1	few	.	TRBJ2-1	TGCAGCGTTGAACTTACCATTTACAATGAGCAGTTCTTC	CSVELTIYNEQFF
TRBV4-1	.	.	TRBJ2-7	TGCGCCAGCAGCCAACCGACTAGGGACTACGAGCAGTACTTC	CASSQPTRDYEQYF
TRBV6-6	.	TRBD2	TRBJ2-7	TGTGCCAGCAGCGCCCGGTGGGAGGGAATCTCGTACGAGCAGTACTTC	CASSARWEGISYEQYF
TRBV29-1	few	.	TRBJ2-3	TGCAGCGTGAGGAGGCAGTACACAGATACGCAGTATTTT	CSVRRQYTDTQYF
TRBV29-1	.	.	TRBJ2-1	TGCAGCGTTGACTTGGGACGTGGGCCCTACAATGAGCAGTTCTTC	CSVDLGRGPYNEQFF
TRBV7-2	few	.	TRBJ2-5	TGTGCCAGCAGCTCCCGGGACACCCAGTACTTC	CASSSRDTQYF
TRBV2	.	.	TRBJ2-3	TGTGCCAGCAGGGCTGGGACTTCGGATACGCAGTATTTT	CASRAGTSDTQYF
TRBV27	.	TRBD2	TRBJ2-1	TGTGCCAGCAGGGCTAGCGGGGGGGCCTACAATGAGCAGTTCTTC	CASRASGGAYNEQFF
TRBV30	.	TRBD2	TRBJ2-2	TGTGCCTGGAGGAAGGCGGGAGGCACCGGGGAGCTGTTTTTT	CAWRKAGGTGELFF
TRBV29-1	.	TRBD2	TRBJ2-7	TGCAGCGTTGAAAAGACTAGCGGGTCGGGGGAGCAGTACTTC	CSVEKTSGSGEQYF
TRBV11-2	.	.	TRBJ1-5	TGTGCCAGCAGCTTAGACGGGGGCGCGAAGCAGCCCCAGCATTTT	CASSLDGGAKQPQHF
TRBV28	few	.	TRBJ1-5	TGTGCCAGCAGTTCAGCGGGGAAGGAACAGCCCCAGCATTTT	CASSSAGKEQPQHF
TRBV5-1	few	.	TRBJ2-5	TGCGCCAGCAGCTGGACAGCTGGGGGAAGTTCAGGAGAGACCCAGTACTTC	CASSWTAGGSSGETQYF
TRBV28	few	.	TRBJ2-3	TGTGCCAGCAGCCCGACAGGCATTTACACAGATACGCAGTATTTT	CASSPTGIYTDTQYF
TRBV5-4	few	.	TRBJ2-1	TGTGCCAGCAGCGGTGGGACCTACAATGAGCAGTTCTTC	CASSGGTYNEQFF
TRBV2	few	.	TRBJ2-3	TGTGCCAGCAGTGAAGCTAGCGGAACAGATACGCAGTATTTT	CASSEASGTDTQYF
TRBV29-1	.	TRBD2	TRBJ2-1	TGCAGCGTTGAAGAGCTGGAGTACCAGGGAGGGTGGGTCCGCAATGAGCAGTTCTTC	CSVEELEYQGGWVRNEQFF
TRBV30	.	.	TRBJ1-1	TGTGCCTGGAGTGGTACGGGAGGGCAAGCTTTCTTT	CAWSGTGGQAFF